Given below is one TCR beta chain in context. No cognate antigen has been identified for it. Per-base qualities were not stored, and no clone one base away is much larger. This sample is drawn from a study of control samples from healthy donors and cancer patients (dated by TCRdb to the early 2020s). Receptor libraries were prepared by the immunoSEQ multiplex PCR assay. What TCRdb holds here is the immuneACCESS table cut down to in-frame rearrangements. Part of the clones is not present; checked against another copy, under half of the missing clones reflect an unresolved V gene, and the others are unexplained. Across this sample there are 230,000 or so clones, with 85% to 95% seen only once. Of the sample, 1.5% falls within the top ten clones. The sequence was collected from a man aged 50 to 60 in good health. The material sequenced was blood.

The nucleotides are TGTGCCAGCAGTTTGGGGGTGAACTATGGCTACACCTTC. This encodes CASSLGVNYGYTF. The V gene is TRBV12-3 or TRBV12-4 and the J gene is TRBJ1-2; TRBD1 is perhaps the D gene, given 5 matching bases. The CDR3 sequence holds 13 residues, the cysteine and phenylalanine included. Just CDR3 DNA is preserved here, 39 bases in frame from base 1. V is pared back by 3 bases and J by 2 bases, with 7 bases lying between the germline termini.